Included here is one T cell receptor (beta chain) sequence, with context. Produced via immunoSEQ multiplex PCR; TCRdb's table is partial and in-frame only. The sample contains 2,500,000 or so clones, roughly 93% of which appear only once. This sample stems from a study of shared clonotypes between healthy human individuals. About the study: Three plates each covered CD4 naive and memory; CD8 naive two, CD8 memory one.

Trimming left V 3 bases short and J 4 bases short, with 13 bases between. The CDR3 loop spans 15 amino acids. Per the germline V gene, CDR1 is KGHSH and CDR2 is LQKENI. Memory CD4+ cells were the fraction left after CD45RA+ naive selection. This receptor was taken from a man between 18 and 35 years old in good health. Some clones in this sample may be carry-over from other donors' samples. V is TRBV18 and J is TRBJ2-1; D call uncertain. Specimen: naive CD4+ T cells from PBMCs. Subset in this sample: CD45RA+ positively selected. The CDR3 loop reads CASSPERATYNEQFF. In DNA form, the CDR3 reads TGTGCCAGCTCACCCGAACGGGCCACTTACAATGAGCAGTTCTTC.